These T cell receptor beta chains were read from a single sample in a study of cytomegalovirus exposure and HLA in healthy donors. Sequencing used immunoSEQ multiplex PCR; TCRdb keeps in-frame clones, though not all of them. The table for this sample gives approximately 96,000 clones. Sequenced sample: PBMCs. Every receptor here comes from a girl aged 5-17 years in good health and CMV-seropositive. CDR3s include the opening cysteine and the closing phenylalanine or tryptophan. The D gene is left open where the match is weak.

j_call,v_call,d_call,cdr3_nt,cdr3_aa
TRBJ1-2,TRBV4-1,NA,TGCGCCAGCAGCCAAGGAAATTTTGTTCCGGGTGGCTACACCTTC,CASSQGNFVPGGYTF
TRBJ2-2,TRBV7-6,NA,TGTGCCAGCAGCTTATGGGGGGGCGGCACCGGGGAGCTGTTTTTT,CASSLWGGGTGELFF
TRBJ1-5,TRBV28,NA,TGTGCCAGCAGCCCAATCGTGGGGGGGGTACAGCCCCAGCATTTT,CASSPIVGGVQPQHF
TRBJ1-1,TRBV19,NA,TGTGCCAGTAGAATGAGGGGAGGCACTGAAGCTTTCTTT,CASRMRGGTEAFF
TRBJ1-1,TRBV29-1,NA,TGCAGCGTTCAGGTCGCTGAAGCTTTCTTT,CSVQVAEAFF
TRBJ2-3,TRBV2,NA,TGTGCCAGCAGTCGTCTAGGGGGTAGCACAGATACGCAGTATTTT,CASSRLGGSTDTQYF
TRBJ2-7,TRBV7-2,TRBD1,TGTGCCAGCAGCCCGGACAGGTGGAACTACGAGCAGTACTTC,CASSPDRWNYEQYF
TRBJ2-1,TRBV19,NA,TGTGCCAGTAGCAATACAGGGTTCCGCAATGAGCAGTTCTTC,CASSNTGFRNEQFF
TRBJ2-5,TRBV11-1,TRBD2,TGTGCCAGCAGCCAGGGGTCTAGCGGGGGTATACAAGAGACCCAGTACTTC,CASSQGSSGGIQETQYF
TRBJ1-1,TRBV25-1,TRBD1,TGTGCCAGCAGTGGGGTCCCGGGACAGGGTCCGGAAGCTTTCTTT,CASSGVPGQGPEAFF
TRBJ1-4,TRBV7-8,NA,TGTGCCAGCAGCTTAGCGCTGACACCTACAGCAACTAATGAAAAACTGTTTTTT,CASSLALTPTATNEKLFF
TRBJ1-1,TRBV28,NA,TGTGCCAGCAGTCCCGCGACCTTCGGGACTGAAGCTTTCTTT,CASSPATFGTEAFF
TRBJ1-2,TRBV9,NA,TGTGCCAGCAGCGTAGAAGGGGGAAGGGTGGAAGGCTACACCTTC,CASSVEGGRVEGYTF
TRBJ1-2,TRBV6-1,NA,TGTGCCAGCAGTGAAGATAGGGGCTCTGACGGCTACACCTTC,CASSEDRGSDGYTF
TRBJ2-7,TRBV13,TRBD1,TGTGCCAGCAGCCAGGGGACAGAGTTCCCCTACGAGCAGTACTTC,CASSQGTEFPYEQYF
TRBJ2-1,TRBV19,TRBD2,TGTGCCAGTAGTAGCACGCTACTAGCGGGGGCCTTCGAGGGACAGTTCTTC,CASSSTLLAGAFEGQFF
TRBJ1-4,TRBV10-3,TRBD1,TGTGCCATCAGGACAGGGCATGATGAAAAACTGTTTTTT,CAIRTGHDEKLFF
TRBJ1-5,TRBV7-2,NA,TGTGCCAGCAGCTCGACCCGGGGGTGGAATCAGCCCCAGCATTTT,CASSSTRGWNQPQHF
TRBJ1-1,TRBV5-6,NA,TGTGCCAGCAGCTTCGGTAACACTGAAGCTTTCTTT,CASSFGNTEAFF
TRBJ2-1,TRBV4-3,TRBD1,TGCGCCAGCAGCCCGGACAGGTCGAACTACAATGAGCAGTTCTTC,CASSPDRSNYNEQFF
TRBJ2-7,TRBV19,TRBD2,TGTGCCAGTAGGAGCGGGGGGGCCGGGTACGAGCAGTACTTC,CASRSGGAGYEQYF
TRBJ1-5,TRBV10-3,TRBD1,TGTGCCATCAAACCCCCGGACAGGCCCTCCTATAGCAATCAGCCCCAGCATTTT,CAIKPPDRPSYSNQPQHF
TRBJ1-5,TRBV4-1,NA,TGCGCCAGCAGCCAGGGAGGTAGCAATCAGCCCCAGCATTTT,CASSQGGSNQPQHF
TRBJ1-1,TRBV6-5,NA,TGTGCCAGCACCCCCGGGAGGGGAGGGACTGAAGCTTTCTTT,CASTPGRGGTEAFF
TRBJ2-1,TRBV4-1,NA,TGCGCCAGCAGCCATCCACTAGCCAATGAGCAGTTCTTC,CASSHPLANEQFF
TRBJ1-1,TRBV28,TRBD1,TGTGCCAGCAGTTTAACGACAGGGTGGAACACTGAAGCTTTCTTT,CASSLTTGWNTEAFF
TRBJ2-7,TRBV5-4,NA,TGTGCCAGCAGCTTGGGAGGGACTGATGCCTACGAGCAGTACTTC,CASSLGGTDAYEQYF
TRBJ2-5,TRBV19,TRBD1,TGTGCCAGTAGAACAGGGGGCAAAGAGACCCAGTACTTC,CASRTGGKETQYF
TRBJ2-5,TRBV5-1,NA,TGCGCCAGCGAAAGGGGGGGCAGGCTCCAAGAGACCCAGTACTTC,CASERGGRLQETQYF
TRBJ2-7,TRBV19,TRBD2,TGTGCCAGTAGTATATCGGGACTAGCCTCGGGGGAGCAGTACTTC,CASSISGLASGEQYF
TRBJ1-2,TRBV6-1,NA,TGTGCCAGCAGTGAATCGGGGGGCTACTATGGCTACACCTTC,CASSESGGYYGYTF
TRBJ2-7,TRBV9,TRBD1,TGTGCCAGCAGCCCCCGATCAGGGACAGCTTACGAGCAGTACTTC,CASSPRSGTAYEQYF
TRBJ2-5,TRBV29-1,NA,TGCAGCGGGCGACAACACTTCCAAGAGACCCAGTACTTC,CSGRQHFQETQYF
TRBJ2-7,TRBV13,TRBD1,TGTGCCAGCAGCTTAAGGGGACAGCATTACGAGCAGTACTTC,CASSLRGQHYEQYF
TRBJ1-5,TRBV5-1,NA,TGCGCCAGCAGCTTGGAGGGAGGCGGCAATCAGCCCCAGCATTTT,CASSLEGGGNQPQHF
TRBJ2-2,TRBV5-1,NA,TGCGCCAGCAGCCCCGACAGTCGGGCCACCGGGGAGCTGTTTTTT,CASSPDSRATGELFF
TRBJ1-1,TRBV6-1,NA,TGTGCCAGCAGCGAACAGGGAGGGATGAACACTGAAGCTTTCTTT,CASSEQGGMNTEAFF